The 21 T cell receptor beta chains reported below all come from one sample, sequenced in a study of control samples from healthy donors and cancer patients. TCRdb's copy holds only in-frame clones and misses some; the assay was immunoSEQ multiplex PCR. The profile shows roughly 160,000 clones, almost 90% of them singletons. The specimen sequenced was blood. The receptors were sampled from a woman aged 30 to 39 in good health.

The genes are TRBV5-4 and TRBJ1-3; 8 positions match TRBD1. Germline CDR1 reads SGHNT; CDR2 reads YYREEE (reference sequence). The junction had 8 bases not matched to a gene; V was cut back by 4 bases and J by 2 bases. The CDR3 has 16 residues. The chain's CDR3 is CASSAPETGAGNTIYF. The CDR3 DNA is TGTGCCAGCAGCGCGCCCGAGACAGGGGCTGGAAACACCATATATTTT.

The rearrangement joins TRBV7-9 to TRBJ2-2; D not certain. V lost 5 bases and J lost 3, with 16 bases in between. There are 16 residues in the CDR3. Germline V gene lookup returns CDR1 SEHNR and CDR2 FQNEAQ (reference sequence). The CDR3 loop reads CASSLSTDLYTGELFF. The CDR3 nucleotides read TGTGCCAGCAGCCTCTCTACCGATCTTTACACCGGGGAGCTGTTTTTT.

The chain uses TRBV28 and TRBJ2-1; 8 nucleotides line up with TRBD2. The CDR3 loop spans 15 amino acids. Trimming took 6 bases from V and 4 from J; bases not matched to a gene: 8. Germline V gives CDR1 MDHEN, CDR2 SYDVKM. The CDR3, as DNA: TGTGCCAGCAGGCGAGCGGGAGCTTTATACAATGAGCAGTTCTTC. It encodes CASRRAGALYNEQFF. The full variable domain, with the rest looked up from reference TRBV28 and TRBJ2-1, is DVKVTQSSRYLVKRTGEKVFLECVQDMDHENMFWYRQDPGLGLRLIYFSYDVKMKEKGDIPEGYSVSREKKERFSLILESASTNQTSMYLCASRRAGALYNEQFFGPGTRLTVL.

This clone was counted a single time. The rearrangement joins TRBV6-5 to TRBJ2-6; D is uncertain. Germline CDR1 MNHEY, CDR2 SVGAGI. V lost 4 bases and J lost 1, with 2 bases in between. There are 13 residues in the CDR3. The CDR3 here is CASSSSGANVLTF. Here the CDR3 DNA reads TGTGCCAGCAGTTCTTCTGGGGCCAACGTCCTGACTTTC.

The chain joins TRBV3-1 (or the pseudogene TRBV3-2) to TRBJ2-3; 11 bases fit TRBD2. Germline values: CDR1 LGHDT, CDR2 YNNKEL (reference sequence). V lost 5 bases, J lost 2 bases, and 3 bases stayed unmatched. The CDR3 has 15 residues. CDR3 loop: CASSTSGGNTDTQYF. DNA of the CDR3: TGTGCCAGCAGCACTAGCGGGGGTAACACAGATACGCAGTATTTT.

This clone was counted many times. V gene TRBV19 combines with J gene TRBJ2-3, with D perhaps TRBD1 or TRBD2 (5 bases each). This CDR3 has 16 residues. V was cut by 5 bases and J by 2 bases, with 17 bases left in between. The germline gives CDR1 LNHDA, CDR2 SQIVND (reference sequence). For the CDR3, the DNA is TGTGCCAGTAGTTCCCCCCGGGACGCACCCACAGATACGCAGTATTTT. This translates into CASSSPRDAPTDTQYF.

CDR3 nucleotide sequence: TGTGCCAGCAGTCGTAGGTTTGGGCAGCGTAATTCACCCCTCCACTTT. Encoded protein: CASSRRFGQRNSPLHF. The V gene is TRBV27, the J gene TRBJ1-6; D call uncertain. Trimming pared 5 bases from V and 6 bases from J, leaving 17 bases between. Germline V gene sequence: CDR1 MNHEY, CDR2 SMNVEV (reference sequence). This CDR3 region has 16 residues.

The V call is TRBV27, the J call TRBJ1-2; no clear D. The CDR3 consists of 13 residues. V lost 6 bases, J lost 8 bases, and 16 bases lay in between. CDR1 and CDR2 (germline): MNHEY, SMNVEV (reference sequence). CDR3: CASRDGRSTGYTF. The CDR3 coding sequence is TGTGCCAGCAGGGACGGACGATCGACCGGCTACACCTTC.

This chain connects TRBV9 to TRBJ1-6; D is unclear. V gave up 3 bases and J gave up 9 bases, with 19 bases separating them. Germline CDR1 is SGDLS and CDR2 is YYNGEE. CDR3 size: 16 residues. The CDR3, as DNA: TGTGCCAGCAGCGCCCCGGAGGGCGGAGATGGTTCACCCCTCCACTTT. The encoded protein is CASSAPEGGDGSPLHF.

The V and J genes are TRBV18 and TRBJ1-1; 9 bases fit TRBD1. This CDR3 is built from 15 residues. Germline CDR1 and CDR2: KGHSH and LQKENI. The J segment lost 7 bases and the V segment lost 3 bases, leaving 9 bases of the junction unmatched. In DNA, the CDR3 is TGTGCCAGCTCACCTTCAGACAGGGGGAACGGTGAAGCTTTCTTT. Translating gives CASSPSDRGNGEAFF.

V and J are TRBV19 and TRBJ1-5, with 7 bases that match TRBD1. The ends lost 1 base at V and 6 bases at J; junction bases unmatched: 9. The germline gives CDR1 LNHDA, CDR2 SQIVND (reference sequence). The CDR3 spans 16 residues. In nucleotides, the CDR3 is TGTGCCAGTAGTATAGGCCCGGGACCAGGGGGTCAGCCCCAGCATTTT. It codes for CASSIGPGPGGQPQHF.

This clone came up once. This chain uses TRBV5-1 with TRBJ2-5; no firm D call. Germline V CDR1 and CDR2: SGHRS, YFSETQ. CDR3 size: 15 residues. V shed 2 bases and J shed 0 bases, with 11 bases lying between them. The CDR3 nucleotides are TGCGCCAGCAGCTTTTCCCCAGTGTACCAAGAGACCCAGTACTTC. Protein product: CASSFSPVYQETQYF. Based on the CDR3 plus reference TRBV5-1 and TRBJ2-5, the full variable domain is KAGVTQTPRYLIKTRGQQVTLSCSPISGHRSVSWYQQTPGQGLQFLFEYFSETQRNKGNFPGRFSGRQFSNSRSEMNVSTLELGDSALYLCASSFSPVYQETQYFGPGTRLLVL.

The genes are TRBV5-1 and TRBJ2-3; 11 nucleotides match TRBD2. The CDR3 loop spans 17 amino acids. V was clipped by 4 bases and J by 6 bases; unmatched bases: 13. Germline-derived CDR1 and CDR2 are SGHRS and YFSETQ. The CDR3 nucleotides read TGCGCCAGCAGCGAGGGGACTAGCGGAGGGGCCAGGGATACGCAGTATTTT. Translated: CASSEGTSGGARDTQYF.

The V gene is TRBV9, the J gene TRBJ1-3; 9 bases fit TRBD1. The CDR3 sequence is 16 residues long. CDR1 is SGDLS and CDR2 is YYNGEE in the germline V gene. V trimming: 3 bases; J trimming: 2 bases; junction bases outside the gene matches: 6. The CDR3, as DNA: TGTGCCAGCAGCGGACAGGGGGGTATCGCTGGAAACACCATATATTTT. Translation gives CASSGQGGIAGNTIYF.

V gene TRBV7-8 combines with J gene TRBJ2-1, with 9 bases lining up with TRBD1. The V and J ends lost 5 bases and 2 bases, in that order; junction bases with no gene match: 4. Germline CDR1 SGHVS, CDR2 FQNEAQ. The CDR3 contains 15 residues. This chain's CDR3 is CASSRQGGTYNEQFF. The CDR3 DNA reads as TGTGCCAGCAGCCGACAGGGGGGGACCTACAATGAGCAGTTCTTC.

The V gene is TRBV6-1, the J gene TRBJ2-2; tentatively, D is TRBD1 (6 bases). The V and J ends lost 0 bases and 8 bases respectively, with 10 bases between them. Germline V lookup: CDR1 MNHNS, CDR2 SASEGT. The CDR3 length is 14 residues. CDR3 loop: CASSEAPGQGELFF. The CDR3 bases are TGTGCCAGCAGTGAAGCTCCAGGACAGGGGGAGCTGTTTTTT.

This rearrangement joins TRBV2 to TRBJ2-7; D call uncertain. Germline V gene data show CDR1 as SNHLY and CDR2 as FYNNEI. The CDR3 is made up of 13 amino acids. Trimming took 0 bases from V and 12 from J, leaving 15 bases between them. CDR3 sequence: CASSEARSDPLYV. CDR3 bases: TGTGCCAGCAGTGAAGCGCGGTCAGACCCCTTGTACGTC.

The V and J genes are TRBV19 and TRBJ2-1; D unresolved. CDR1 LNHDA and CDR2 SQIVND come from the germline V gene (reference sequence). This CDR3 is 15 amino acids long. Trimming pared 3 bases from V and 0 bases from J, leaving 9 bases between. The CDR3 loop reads CASSMTAHSYNEQFF. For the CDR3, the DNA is TGTGCCAGTAGTATGACCGCTCACTCCTACAATGAGCAGTTCTTC. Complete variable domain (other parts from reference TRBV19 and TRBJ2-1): DGGITQSPKYLFRKEGQNVTLSCEQNLNHDAMYWYRQDPGQGLRLIYYSQIVNDFQKGDIAEGYSVSREKKESFPLTVTSAQKNPTAFYLCASSMTAHSYNEQFFGPGTRLTVL.

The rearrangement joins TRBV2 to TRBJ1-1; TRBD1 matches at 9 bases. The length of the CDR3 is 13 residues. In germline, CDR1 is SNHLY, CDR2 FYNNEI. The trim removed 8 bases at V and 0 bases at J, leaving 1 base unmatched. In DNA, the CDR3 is TGTGCCAGCGGACAGGGGCTGAACACTGAAGCTTTCTTT. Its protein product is CASGQGLNTEAFF. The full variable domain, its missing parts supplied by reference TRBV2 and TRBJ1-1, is EPEVTQTPSHQVTQMGQEVILRCVPISNHLYFYWYRQILGQKVEFLVSFYNNEISEKSEIFDDQFSVERPDGSNFTLKIRSTKLEDSAMYFCASGQGLNTEAFFGQGTRLTVV.

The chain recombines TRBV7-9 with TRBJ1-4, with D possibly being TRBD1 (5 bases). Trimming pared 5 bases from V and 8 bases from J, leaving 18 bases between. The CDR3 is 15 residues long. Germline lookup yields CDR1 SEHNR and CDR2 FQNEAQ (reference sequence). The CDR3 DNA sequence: TGTGCCAGCAGCCCCTCTAGGGGAGGGTCCGAAAAACTGTTTTTT. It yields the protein CASSPSRGGSEKLFF.

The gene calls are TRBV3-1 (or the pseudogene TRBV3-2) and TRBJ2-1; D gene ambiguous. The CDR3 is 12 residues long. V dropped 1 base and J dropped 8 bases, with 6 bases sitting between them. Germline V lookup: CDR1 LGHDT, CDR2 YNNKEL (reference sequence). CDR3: CASSQVVHEQFF. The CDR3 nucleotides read TGTGCCAGCAGCCAAGTGGTGCATGAGCAGTTCTTC.